What follows are 4 T cell receptor beta chains derived from one specimen sequenced in a study of cytomegalovirus exposure and HLA in healthy donors. Primers included in the PCR were 60 Vbeta and 13 Jbeta primers. Using immunoSEQ multiplex PCR, the repertoire was profiled, and TCRdb retains in-frame clones only, with some absent. The table includes 130,000 to 150,000 clones, over 70% detected once. Material for sequencing was PBMCs. Every receptor here comes from a male donor in good health and CMV-seronegative.

This sequence joins TRBV9 and TRBJ1-2, with D tentatively TRBD1 (5 bases). Germline V lookup: CDR1 SGDLS, CDR2 YYNGEE. This CDR3 is built from 13 residues. V shed 4 bases and J shed 8 bases, with 15 bases lying between them. CDR3 sequence (DNA): TGTGCCAGCAGCACCTCTGGGGCTGAGGGCTACACCTTC. Translating gives CASSTSGAEGYTF.

The chain is built from TRBV7-2 and TRBJ1-1, with D unresolved. Germline V gives CDR1 SGHTA, CDR2 FQGNSA. The CDR3 loop spans 12 amino acids. Trimming shortened V by 2 bases and J by 4 bases, and 5 bases separated the two germline ends. The CDR3 region has the DNA TGTGCCAGCAGCTTATGGAGCACTGAAGCTTTCTTT. Translating it yields CASSLWSTEAFF.

This clone occurred a few times. This chain connects TRBV6-5 to TRBJ1-2; 9 bases fit TRBD1. This CDR3 spans 13 amino acids. Trimming took 5 bases from V and 8 from J; bases not matched to a gene: 6. Germline V CDR1 and CDR2: MNHEY, SVGAGI. The CDR3 region has the DNA TGTGCCAGCAGTCCGGGACAGGGATGGGGCTACACCTTC. Translating gives CASSPGQGWGYTF.

The V call is TRBV6-1, the J call TRBJ1-2; tentative D call: TRBD1 (6 bases). The CDR3 is made up of 13 amino acids. The ends were cut back, 4 bases at V and 6 bases at J, with 12 bases in the middle. CDR1 is MNHNS, CDR2 SASEGT, per germline. The CDR3 DNA reads as TGTGCCAGCAGTGTAGACAGGCTAAATGGCTACACCTTC. Translation gives CASSVDRLNGYTF.